The rows below give T cell receptor beta chains drawn from one sample of a study of blood T cell repertoires in COVID-19. Sequencing used immunoSEQ multiplex PCR; TCRdb keeps in-frame clones, though not all of them. The sample holds 200,000 or so clones; 80% to 90% are singletons and the top ten take roughly 3%. Material: PBMCs or T cells enriched from blood (not recorded which). The source is a woman between 18 and 29 years old in a cohort exposed to, infected with or recovered from COVID-19 (not recorded which). The CDR3 runs from the conserved cysteine through the conserved F or W. A D gene is named only where the DNA matches it firmly. Where a row states a size, it is once, few, many or the class of an expanded clone; other rows omit it.

d_call,j_call,clone_size,v_call,cdr3_nt,cdr3_aa
NA,TRBJ1-1,NA,TRBV5-1,TGCGCCAGCAGCTTGGATGGGGGCGAGGCTGAAGCTTTCTTT,CASSLDGGEAEAFF
TRBD1,TRBJ1-1,once,TRBV6-6,TGTGCCAGCAGTTTCACAGGGGGTAGGGCTTTCTTT,CASSFTGGRAFF
NA,TRBJ1-2,NA,TRBV20-1,TGCAGTGCAAAAACCGAGAATGGCTACACCTTC,CSAKTENGYTF
TRBD1,TRBJ2-1,NA,TRBV24-1,TGTGCCACCAGTGATCCCGGGACAGGGGGCAATGAGCAGTTCTTC,CATSDPGTGGNEQFF
NA,TRBJ2-3,NA,TRBV10-1,TGCGCCAGCAGTGAGGCTAACCAATTGTCGGGCACAGATACGCAGTATTTT,CASSEANQLSGTDTQYF
NA,TRBJ1-5,few,TRBV10-3,TGTGCCATCAGTGAGCGCGAGGGACTTAGGGACAATCAGCCCCAGCATTTT,CAISEREGLRDNQPQHF
NA,TRBJ2-1,once,TRBV2,TGTGCCAGCAGTCTTAGCGGCAGCTCCTACAATGAGCAGTTCTTC,CASSLSGSSYNEQFF
NA,TRBJ1-6,NA,TRBV3-1/TRBV3-2,TGTGCCAGCAGCCCCCCCGACCCCAGGAATTCACCCCTCCACTTT,CASSPPDPRNSPLHF
NA,TRBJ1-1,NA,TRBV11-3,TGTGCCAGCAGCACACAACAGAACACTGAAGCTTTCTTT,CASSTQQNTEAFF
NA,TRBJ2-1,NA,TRBV18,TGTGCCAGCTCACCGATAAATACAGGGTACAATGAGCAGTTCTTC,CASSPINTGYNEQFF
NA,TRBJ1-5,NA,TRBV10-1,TGCGCCAGCAGTGAGTCTAAGGCGGGGCCTAGCAATCAGCCCCAGCATTTT,CASSESKAGPSNQPQHF
TRBD1,TRBJ1-5,NA,TRBV6-5,TGTGCCAGCAGTTCTAGGACAGGGGGCGCGGGGCAGCCCCAGCATTTT,CASSSRTGGAGQPQHF
TRBD2,TRBJ2-2,few,TRBV7-2,TGTGCCAGCAGCTTACTAGCGGGAGGGTATACCGGGGAGCTGTTTTTT,CASSLLAGGYTGELFF
NA,TRBJ2-1,NA,TRBV5-4,TGTGCCAGCAGCTTGATTAGCGGCTCCTACAATGAGCAGTTCTTC,CASSLISGSYNEQFF
TRBD1,TRBJ2-1,NA,TRBV7-7,TGTGCCAGCAGCCTGGGACAGGGGACCTACAATGAGCAGTTCTTC,CASSLGQGTYNEQFF
NA,TRBJ2-3,NA,TRBV5-1,TGCGCCAGCAGCTTGGGGGGCAGCACAGATACGCAGTATTTT,CASSLGGSTDTQYF
NA,TRBJ1-1,NA,TRBV4-1,TGCGCCAGCACCACCGATCGACAGAAGAACACTGAAGCTTTCTTT,CASTTDRQKNTEAFF